This TCR beta chain was obtained from a study of blood T cell repertoires in COVID-19. CDR1 is SGHDT, CDR2 YYEEEE, per germline. This CDR3 contains 13 residues. The V gene lost 2 bases and the J gene lost 3 bases, with 9 bases spanning the gap. Repertoires were generated with immunoSEQ multiplex PCR, while TCRdb's copy carries only in-frame clones and drops some. The sample lists 90,000 to 130,000 clones; roughly 85% were seen once. The rearrangement joins TRBV5-6 to TRBJ2-7; D not certain. This TCR was recovered from a human donor in a cohort sampled during active COVID-19. Sequenced sample: peripheral blood. The CDR3 region has the DNA TGTGCCAGCAGCTTAAGTGGGCTCTACGAGCAGTACTTC. As protein: CASSLSGLYEQYF.